This T cell receptor beta chain comes out of a study of early T cells in non-severe SARS-CoV-2 infection. Across the study: Investigators sequenced bulk RNA drawn from unsorted whole blood, and chains remained unpaired.

The CDR3 sequence is 15 residues long. In germline, CDR1 is SGHTA, CDR2 FQGNSA. Trimming removed 4 bases from V and 6 bases from J; junction bases left unmatched: 9. In TCRdb, the 5' RACE reads were re-called with MiXCR into one record per CDR3 protein. Seen here are roughly 68,000 distinct CDR3 sequences, 4% to 5.5% observed once, and the top ten hold just under 5%. This clonotype was recorded a few times. Its antigen is unidentified. General study findings and limits: Comparison of clonotypes with VDJdb favored anti-spike CD8 responses while missing private and CD4 specificities.

The sample comprised whole blood. This sequence originates from an adult who was a healthcare worker with PCR-confirmed SARS-CoV-2 infection or an uninfected control (not recorded which). V and J are TRBV7-2 and TRBJ2-3; 8 bases line up with TRBD1. CDR3 in amino acids: CASSSPGQAVDTQYF. CDR3 nucleotides: TGTGCCAGCAGCTCTCCGGGACAGGCAGTTGATACGCAGTATTTT. The variable domain in full, with the rest retrieved from reference TRBV7-2 and TRBJ2-3, is GAGVSQSPSNKVTEKGKDVELRCDPISGHTALYWYRQSLGQGLEFLIYFQGNSAPDKSGLPSDRFSAERTGGSVSTLTIQRTQQEDSAVYLCASSSPGQAVDTQYFGPGTRLTVL.